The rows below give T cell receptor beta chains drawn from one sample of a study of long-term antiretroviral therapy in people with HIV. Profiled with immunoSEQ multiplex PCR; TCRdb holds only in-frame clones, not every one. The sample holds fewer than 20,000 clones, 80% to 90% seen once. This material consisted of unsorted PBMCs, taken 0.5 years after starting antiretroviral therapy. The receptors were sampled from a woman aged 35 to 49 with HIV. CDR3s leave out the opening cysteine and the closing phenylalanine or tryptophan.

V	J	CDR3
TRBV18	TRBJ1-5	ASYEQGARQPQH
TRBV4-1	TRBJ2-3	ASSQDRAGLADTQY
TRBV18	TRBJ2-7	ASSPEAGNGYEQY
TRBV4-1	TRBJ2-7	ASSQEEGLEQY
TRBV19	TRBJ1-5	ASLRVGSNQPQH
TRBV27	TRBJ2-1	ASSSPGQGRLGNEQF
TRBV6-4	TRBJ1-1	ASRGQGARDTEAF
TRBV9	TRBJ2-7	ASSAIAGTGVYEQY
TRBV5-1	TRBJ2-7	ASSLDGAYEQY
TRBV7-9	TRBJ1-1	ASSLGLKVTEAF
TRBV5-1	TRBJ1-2	ASSRQGNGYT
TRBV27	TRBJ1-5	ASSLGPNSNQPQH
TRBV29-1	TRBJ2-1	SVEGSPTGGGTPYNEQF
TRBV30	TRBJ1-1	AWSDGNTEAF
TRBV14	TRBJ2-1	ASSQSSGYNEQF
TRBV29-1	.	SVVLDTTYEQY
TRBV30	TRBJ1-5	AWSVRGRGVQPQH
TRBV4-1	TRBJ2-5	ASSQVSGRTETQY
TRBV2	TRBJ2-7	ASSHDSGYEQY
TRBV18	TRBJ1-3	ASSPLPGDTGNTIY
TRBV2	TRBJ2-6	ASSGDPGGANVLT
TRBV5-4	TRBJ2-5	ASSLVGTGGRETQY
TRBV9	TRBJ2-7	ASSVNYRDSGRVYEQY
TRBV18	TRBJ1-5	ASSQQGQYQPQH
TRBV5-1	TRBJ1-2	ASRPDEYGYT
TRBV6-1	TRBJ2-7	AGRGSATYEQY
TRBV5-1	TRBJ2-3	ASSLEPWSASGSGTDTQY
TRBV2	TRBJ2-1	ASTGLAGSYNEQF
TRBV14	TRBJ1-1	ASSPLGTEAF
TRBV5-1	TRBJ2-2	ASSLWVGRASNTGELF
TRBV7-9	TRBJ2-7	ASSVSRGPSSYEQY
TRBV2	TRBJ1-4	ASSEGGRTNEKLF
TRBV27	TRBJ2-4	ASTLKATSGGLAKNIQY
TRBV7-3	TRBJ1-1	ASSPGTGEAF
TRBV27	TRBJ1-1	ASSPLGMNTEAF
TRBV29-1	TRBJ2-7	SVQGLAGGRYEQY
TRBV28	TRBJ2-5	ATTRGGPQETQY
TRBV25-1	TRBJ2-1	ASSQLGSGDEQF
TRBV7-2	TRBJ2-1	ASSLASGGYNEQF
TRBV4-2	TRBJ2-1	ASSQAATSGFGTYNEQF
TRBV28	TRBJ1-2	ASSTLFANYGYT